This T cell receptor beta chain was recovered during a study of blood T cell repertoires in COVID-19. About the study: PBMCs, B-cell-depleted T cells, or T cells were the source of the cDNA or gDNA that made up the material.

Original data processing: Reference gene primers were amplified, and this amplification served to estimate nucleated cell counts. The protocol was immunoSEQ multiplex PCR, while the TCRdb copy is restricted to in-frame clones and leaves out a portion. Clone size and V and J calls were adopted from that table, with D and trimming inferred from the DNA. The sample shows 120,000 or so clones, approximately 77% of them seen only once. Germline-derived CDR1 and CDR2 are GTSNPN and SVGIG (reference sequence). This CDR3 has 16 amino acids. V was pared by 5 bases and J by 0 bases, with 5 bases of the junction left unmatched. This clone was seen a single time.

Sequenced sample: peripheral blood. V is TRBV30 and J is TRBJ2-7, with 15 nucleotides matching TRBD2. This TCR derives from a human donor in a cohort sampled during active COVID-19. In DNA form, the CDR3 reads TGTGCCTGGGGGACTAGCGGGGGGTCCCACTCCTACGAGCAGTACTTC. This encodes CAWGTSGGSHSYEQYF.